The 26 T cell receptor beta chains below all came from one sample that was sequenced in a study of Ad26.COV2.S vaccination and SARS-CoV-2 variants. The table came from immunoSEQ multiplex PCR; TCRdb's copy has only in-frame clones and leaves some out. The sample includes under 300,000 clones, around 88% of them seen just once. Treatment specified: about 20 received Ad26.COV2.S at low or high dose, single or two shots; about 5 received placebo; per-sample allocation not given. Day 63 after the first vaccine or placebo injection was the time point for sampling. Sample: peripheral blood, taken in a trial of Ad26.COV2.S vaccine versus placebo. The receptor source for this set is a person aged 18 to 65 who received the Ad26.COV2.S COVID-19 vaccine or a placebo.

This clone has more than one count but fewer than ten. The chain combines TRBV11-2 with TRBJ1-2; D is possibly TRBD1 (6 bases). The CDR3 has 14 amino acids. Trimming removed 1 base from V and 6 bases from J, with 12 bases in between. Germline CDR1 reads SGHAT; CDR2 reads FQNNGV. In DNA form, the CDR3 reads TGTGCCAGCAGCTTAGTTCAGCAGGGGCATGGCTACACCTTC. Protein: CASSLVQQGHGYTF.

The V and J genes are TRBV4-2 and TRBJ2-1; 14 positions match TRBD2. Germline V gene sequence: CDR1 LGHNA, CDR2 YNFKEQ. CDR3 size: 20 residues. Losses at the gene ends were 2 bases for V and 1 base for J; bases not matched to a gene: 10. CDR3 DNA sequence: TGTGCCAGCAGCCAACTACCGGGACTAGCGGGAGATAGGTCCTACAATGAGCAGTTCTTC. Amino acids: CASSQLPGLAGDRSYNEQFF.

The CDR3 coding sequence is TGTGCCAGCAGCTTACAGGGGGGGAGCTCCTACGAGCAGTACGTC. Its translation: CASSLQGGSSYEQYV. The J gene is TRBJ2-7, the V gene TRBV7-2; D might be TRBD1 or TRBD2, each matching 7 bases. CDR3 length equals 15 residues. The V gene's germline CDR1 is SGHTA and CDR2 FQGNSA. V lost 2 bases and J 0 bases, leaving 11 bases between the germline ends.

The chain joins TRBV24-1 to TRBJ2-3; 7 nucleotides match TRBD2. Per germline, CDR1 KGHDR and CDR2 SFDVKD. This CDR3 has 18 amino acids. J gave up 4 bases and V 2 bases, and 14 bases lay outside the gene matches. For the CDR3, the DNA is TGTGCCACCAGTGATTCCGAATATATAGCGGGTAACTCAGATACGCAGTATTTT. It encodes CATSDSEYIAGNSDTQYF.

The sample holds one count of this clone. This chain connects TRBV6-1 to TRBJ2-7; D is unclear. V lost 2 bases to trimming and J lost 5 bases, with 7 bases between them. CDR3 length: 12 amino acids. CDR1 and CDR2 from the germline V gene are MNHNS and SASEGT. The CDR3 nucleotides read TGTGCCAGCAGTGAAAGGCGGAACGAGCAGTACTTC. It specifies CASSERRNEQYF.

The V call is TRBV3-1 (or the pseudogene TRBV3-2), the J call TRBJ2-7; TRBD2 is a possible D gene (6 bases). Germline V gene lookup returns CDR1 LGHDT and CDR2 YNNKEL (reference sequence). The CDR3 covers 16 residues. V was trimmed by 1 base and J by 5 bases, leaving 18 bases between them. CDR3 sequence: CASSQVQPGGLDEQYV. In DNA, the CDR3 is TGTGCCAGCAGCCAAGTCCAACCAGGAGGGCTGGACGAGCAGTACGTC.

The CDR3 loop reads CASSLAWTSGSNEQFF. The CDR3 DNA sequence: TGTGCCAGCAGCTTAGCGTGGACTAGCGGGAGCAATGAGCAGTTCTTC. J is TRBJ2-1 and V is TRBV7-7, with TRBD2 matching over 13 bases. J lost 6 bases, V lost 0 bases, and 2 bases had no gene match. The length of the CDR3 is 16 residues. The germline V gene has CDR1 SSHAT and CDR2 FNYEAQ (reference sequence).

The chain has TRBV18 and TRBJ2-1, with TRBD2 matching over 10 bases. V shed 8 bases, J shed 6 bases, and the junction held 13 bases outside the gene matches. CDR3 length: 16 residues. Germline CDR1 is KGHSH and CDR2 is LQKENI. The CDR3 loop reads CASLLVLAGVGNEQFF. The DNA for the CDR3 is TGTGCCAGCCTGCTGGTCCTAGCGGGGGTTGGCAATGAGCAGTTCTTC.

CDR3 residues: CASSLRTGNNYGYTF. In DNA form, the CDR3 reads TGTGCCAGCAGCTTGCGGACAGGGAACAACTATGGCTACACCTTC. The chain is built from TRBV3-1 (or the pseudogene TRBV3-2) and TRBJ1-2; 8 bases match TRBD1. The CDR3 has 15 residues. V shed 5 bases, J shed 2 bases, and the junction held 7 bases outside the gene matches. CDR1 is LGHDT and CDR2 is YNNKEL in the germline V gene (reference sequence).

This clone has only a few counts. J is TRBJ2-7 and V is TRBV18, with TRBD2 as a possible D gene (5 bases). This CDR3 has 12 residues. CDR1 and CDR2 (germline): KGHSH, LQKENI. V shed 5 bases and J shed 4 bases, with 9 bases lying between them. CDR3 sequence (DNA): TGTGCCAGCTCAGCTACTAGTTACGAGCAGTACGTC. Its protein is CASSATSYEQYV.

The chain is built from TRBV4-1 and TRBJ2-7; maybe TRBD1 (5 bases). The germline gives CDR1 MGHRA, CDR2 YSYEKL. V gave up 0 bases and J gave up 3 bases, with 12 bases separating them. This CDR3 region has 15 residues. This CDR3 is CASSQDQQERYEQYF. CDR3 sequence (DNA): TGCGCCAGCAGCCAAGATCAACAGGAGCGCTACGAGCAGTACTTC.

For the CDR3, the DNA is TGCAGTGCTAGTAGGCGGAATAATTCACCCCTCCACTTT. It encodes CSASRRNNSPLHF. This sequence joins TRBV20-1 and TRBJ1-6; D gene ambiguous. V lost 3 bases and J lost 5, with 8 bases in between. This CDR3 has 13 residues. CDR1 and CDR2 from the germline V gene are DFQATT and SNEGSKA (reference sequence).

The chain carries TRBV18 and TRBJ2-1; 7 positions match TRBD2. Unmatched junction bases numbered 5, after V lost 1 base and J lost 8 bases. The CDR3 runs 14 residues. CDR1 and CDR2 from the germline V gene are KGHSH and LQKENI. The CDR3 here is CASSPQLGGDEQFF. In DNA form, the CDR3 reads TGTGCCAGCTCACCACAACTGGGAGGGGATGAGCAGTTCTTC.

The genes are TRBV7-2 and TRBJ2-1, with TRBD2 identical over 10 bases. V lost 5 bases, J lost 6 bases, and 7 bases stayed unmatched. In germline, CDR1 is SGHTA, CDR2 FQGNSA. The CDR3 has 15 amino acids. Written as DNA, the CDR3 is TGTGCCAGCAGCCGGGAGGGACTAGCGACCAATGAGCAGTTCTTC. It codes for CASSREGLATNEQFF.

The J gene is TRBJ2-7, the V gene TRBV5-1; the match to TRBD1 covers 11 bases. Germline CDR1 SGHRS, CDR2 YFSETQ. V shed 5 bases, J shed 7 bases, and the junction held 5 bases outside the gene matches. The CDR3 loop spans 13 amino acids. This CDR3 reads CASSSGTGGEQYV. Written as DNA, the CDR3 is TGCGCCAGCAGTTCCGGGACAGGGGGAGAGCAGTACGTC.

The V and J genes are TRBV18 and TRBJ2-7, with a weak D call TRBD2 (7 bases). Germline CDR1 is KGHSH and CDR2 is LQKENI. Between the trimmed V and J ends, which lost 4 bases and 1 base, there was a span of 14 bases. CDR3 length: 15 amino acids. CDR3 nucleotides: TGTGCCAGCTCACGAAACGGGGGGCCGTCCTACGAGCAGTACTTC. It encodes CASSRNGGPSYEQYF.

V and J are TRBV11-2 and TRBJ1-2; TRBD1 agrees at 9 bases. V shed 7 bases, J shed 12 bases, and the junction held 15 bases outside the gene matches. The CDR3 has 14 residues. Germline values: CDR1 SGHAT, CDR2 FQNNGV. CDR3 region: CASTGTGTGSPHTF. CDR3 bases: TGTGCCAGCACCGGAACCGGGACAGGGAGCCCTCACACCTTC.

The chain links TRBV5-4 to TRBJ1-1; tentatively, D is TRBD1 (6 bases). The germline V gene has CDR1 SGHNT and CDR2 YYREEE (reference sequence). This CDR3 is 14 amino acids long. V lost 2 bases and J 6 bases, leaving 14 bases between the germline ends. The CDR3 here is CASSLWGANAEAFF. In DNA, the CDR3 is TGTGCCAGCAGCTTATGGGGGGCCAATGCTGAAGCTTTCTTT.

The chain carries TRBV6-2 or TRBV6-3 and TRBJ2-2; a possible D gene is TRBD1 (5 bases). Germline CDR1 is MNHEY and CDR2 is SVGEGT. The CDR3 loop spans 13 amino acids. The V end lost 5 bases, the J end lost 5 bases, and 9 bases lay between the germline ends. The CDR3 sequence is CASSNQGTGELFF. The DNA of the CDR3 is TGTGCCAGCAGTAACCAGGGAACCGGGGAGCTGTTTTTT.

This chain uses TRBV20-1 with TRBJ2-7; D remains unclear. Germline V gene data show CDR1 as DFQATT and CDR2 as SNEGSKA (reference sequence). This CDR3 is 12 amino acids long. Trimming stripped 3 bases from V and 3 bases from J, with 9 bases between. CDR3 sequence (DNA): TGCAGTGCTAGTCCTACGGGCTACGAGCAGTACTTC. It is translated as CSASPTGYEQYF.

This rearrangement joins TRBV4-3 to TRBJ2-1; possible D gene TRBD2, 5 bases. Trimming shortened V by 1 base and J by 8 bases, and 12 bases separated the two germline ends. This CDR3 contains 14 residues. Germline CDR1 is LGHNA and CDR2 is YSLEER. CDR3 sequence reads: CASSQGTSGYEQFF. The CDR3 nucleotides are TGCGCCAGCAGCCAAGGAACTAGTGGGTATGAGCAGTTCTTC.

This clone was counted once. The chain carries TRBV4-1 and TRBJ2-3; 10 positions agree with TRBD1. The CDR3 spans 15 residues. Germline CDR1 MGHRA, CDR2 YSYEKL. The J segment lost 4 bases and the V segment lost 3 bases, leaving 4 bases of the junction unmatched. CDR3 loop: CASSQDRGKADTQYF. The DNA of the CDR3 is TGCGCCAGCAGCCAGGACAGGGGGAAGGCAGATACGCAGTATTTT.

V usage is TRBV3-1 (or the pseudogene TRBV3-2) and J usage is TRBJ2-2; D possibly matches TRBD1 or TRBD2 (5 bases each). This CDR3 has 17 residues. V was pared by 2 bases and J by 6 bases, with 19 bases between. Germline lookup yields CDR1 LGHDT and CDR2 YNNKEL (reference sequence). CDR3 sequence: CASSQRRTAVGAGELFF. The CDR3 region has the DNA TGTGCCAGCAGCCAAAGGCGGACCGCCGTGGGGGCCGGGGAGCTGTTTTTT.

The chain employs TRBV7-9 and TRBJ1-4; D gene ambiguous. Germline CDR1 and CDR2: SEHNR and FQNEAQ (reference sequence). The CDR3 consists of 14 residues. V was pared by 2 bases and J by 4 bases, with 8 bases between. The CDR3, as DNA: TGTGCCAGCAGCTTAAAAACGGATAATGAAAAACTGTTTTTT. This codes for CASSLKTDNEKLFF.

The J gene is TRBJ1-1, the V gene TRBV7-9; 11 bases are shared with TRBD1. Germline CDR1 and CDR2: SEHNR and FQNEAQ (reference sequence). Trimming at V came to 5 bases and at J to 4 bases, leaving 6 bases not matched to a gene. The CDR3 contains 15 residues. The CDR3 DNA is TGTGCCAGCAGCCCGAGGACAGGGGGCACCACTGAAGCTTTCTTT. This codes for CASSPRTGGTTEAFF.

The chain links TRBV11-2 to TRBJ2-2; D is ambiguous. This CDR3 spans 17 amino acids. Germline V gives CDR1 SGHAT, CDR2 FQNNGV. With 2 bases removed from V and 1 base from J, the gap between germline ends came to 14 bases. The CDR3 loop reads CASSLSVGYRNTGELFF. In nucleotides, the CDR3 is TGTGCCAGCAGCTTAAGCGTCGGTTACAGGAACACCGGGGAGCTGTTTTTT.